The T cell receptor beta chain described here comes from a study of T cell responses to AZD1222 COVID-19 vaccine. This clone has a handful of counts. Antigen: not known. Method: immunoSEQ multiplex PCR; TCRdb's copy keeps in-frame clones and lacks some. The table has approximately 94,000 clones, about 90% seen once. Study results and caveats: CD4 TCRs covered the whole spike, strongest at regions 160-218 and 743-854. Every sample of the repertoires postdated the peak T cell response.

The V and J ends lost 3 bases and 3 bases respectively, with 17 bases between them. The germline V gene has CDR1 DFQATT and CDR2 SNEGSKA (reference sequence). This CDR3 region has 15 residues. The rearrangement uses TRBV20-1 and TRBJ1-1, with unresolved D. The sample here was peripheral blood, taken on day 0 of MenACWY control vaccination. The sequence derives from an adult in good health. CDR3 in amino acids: CSASPWLFLYTEAFF. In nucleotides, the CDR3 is TGCAGTGCTAGTCCGTGGCTCTTTTTGTACACTGAAGCTTTCTTT.